This TCR beta chain is drawn from a study of cytomegalovirus exposure and HLA in healthy donors. 13 Jbeta primers and 60 Vbeta primers were used for the PCR. Libraries were prepared by immunoSEQ multiplex PCR; TCRdb keeps only in-frame clonotypes and omits some of them. The data contain fewer than 200,000 clones, around 80% of them seen just once; the ten biggest clones take up roughly 2%. Per germline, CDR1 LNHDA and CDR2 SQIVND (reference sequence). The V and J ends lost 8 bases and 1 base, in that order; junction bases with no gene match: 5. The CDR3 runs 14 residues. Material: PBMCs. The chain employs TRBV19 and TRBJ2-3, with 8 bases aligning to TRBD2. This TCR was sampled from a human donor in good health. The CDR3 DNA is TGTGCCAGTCGGGGGCGGGGGGGCACAGATACGCAGTATTTT. Translation gives CASRGRGGTDTQYF.